This T cell receptor (beta chain) came from a study of post-analysis software for immune sequencing data. About the study: Progressive-relapsing, secondary progressive and relapsing-remitting multiple sclerosis were among the disease courses included. Study results and caveats: Compared with controls, patients had more of about five TRBV segments, including TRBV5-6, TRBV5-1 and TRBV20-1. A significant reduction in normalized Chao1 diversity was observed in multiple sclerosis patients versus controls.

In regard to this clonotype: As yet, its antigen is unknown.

Researchers reported that TCR beta cDNA libraries carried unique molecular identifiers. The source material, roughly 0.9 to 11 million T cells, gave rise to 500,000 or so cDNA molecules. TCRdb independently ran MiXCR on the PCR reads; one entry per CDR3 protein. The sample carries around 500,000 distinct CDR3 sequences, roughly 34% recorded once. Per the germline V gene, CDR1 is DFQATT and CDR2 is SNEGSKA (reference sequence). V lost 7 bases and J lost 13; bases outside the gene matches: 16. This CDR3 has 14 residues. This clonotype originated in a girl aged 2-17 years with multiple sclerosis. Sequencing was performed on blood. The chain is built from TRBV20-1 and TRBJ2-1; 10 nucleotides agree with TRBD2. The CDR3 is CSGPLLAGYETQFF. The CDR3 region has the DNA TGCAGTGGCCCTCTACTAGCGGGGTATGAGACCCAGTTCTTC.